This TCR beta chain was sequenced for a study of cytomegalovirus exposure and HLA in healthy donors. Overall study context: A previous analysis identified 100 million to 120 million unique TCR beta sequences derived from 180 million or so T cells.

Vbeta (60) and Jbeta (13) primers were used in the PCR. The assay was immunoSEQ multiplex PCR, and TCRdb's table has in-frame clones only and misses some. The sample's table shows about 170,000 clones. About this clone: What it binds is unknown.

The study's findings and limits: As a later analysis showed, a missense DCLRE1C variant was linked to trimming of TCR beta V- and J-genes.

This CDR3 comprises 15 residues. Trimming removed 3 bases from V and 4 bases from J, with 14 bases in between. Germline CDR1 SGHRS, CDR2 YFSETQ. Sample: PBMCs. The TCR originated in a woman between 18 and 30 years old in good health and CMV-seropositive. This sequence joins TRBV5-1 and TRBJ2-1, with TRBD1 as a possible D gene (6 bases). In DNA, the CDR3 is TGCGCCAGCAGCTCGACAGGCCAGGATTACAATGAGCAGTTCTTC. It encodes CASSSTGQDYNEQFF.